A selection of T cell receptor beta chains follows, all from one sample in a study of blood T cell repertoires in COVID-19. TCRdb's copy holds only in-frame clones and misses some; the assay was immunoSEQ multiplex PCR. The data contain fewer than 450,000 clones, roughly 87% of them singletons. Material: PBMCs or T cells enriched from blood (not recorded which). The receptors come from a woman aged 25 to 39 who had recovered from COVID-19. Both conserved end residues are part of each CDR3. A D gene is named only where the DNA matches it firmly. Only some rows state a clone size, as once, few, many or a class for expanded clones.

D	V	size	length	J	CDR3	DNA
.	TRBV24-1	.	13	TRBJ1-1	CATSDPGNTEAFF	TGTGCCACCAGTGACCCGGGGAACACTGAAGCTTTCTTT
.	TRBV2	.	15	TRBJ1-1	CASSGRGGGNTEAFF	TGTGCCAGCAGTGGTAGGGGAGGGGGGAACACTGAAGCTTTCTTT
.	TRBV2	.	13	TRBJ1-4	CASSGGVSEKLFF	TGTGCCAGCAGTGGGGGGGTTAGTGAAAAACTGTTTTTT
TRBD1	TRBV4-3	.	16	TRBJ1-2	CASSQVQLDGQGGYTF	TGCGCCAGCAGCCAAGTTCAACTCGATGGACAGGGAGGCTACACCTTC
TRBD1	TRBV7-6	.	14	TRBJ1-2	CASSLIRTGGDYTF	TGTGCCAGCAGCTTAATCCGGACAGGGGGAGACTACACCTTC
.	TRBV2	.	15	TRBJ1-4	CASISGAATNEKLFF	TGTGCCAGCATCTCCGGAGCAGCAACTAATGAAAAACTGTTTTTT
TRBD1	TRBV4-3	.	15	TRBJ1-1	CASSRGGQGDTEAFF	TGCGCCAGCAGCCGAGGGGGACAGGGCGACACTGAAGCTTTCTTT
TRBD1	TRBV5-1	.	15	TRBJ2-6	CASSTTGAGANVLTF	TGCGCCAGCAGCACGACAGGGGCCGGGGCCAACGTCCTGACTTTC
TRBD2	TRBV30	.	15	TRBJ2-5	CAWSVLRGIQETQYF	TGTGCCTGGAGTGTATTGCGGGGGATACAAGAGACCCAGTACTTC
.	TRBV2	.	13	TRBJ2-7	CASSRGEEYEQYF	TGTGCCAGCAGCAGGGGAGAGGAGTACGAGCAGTACTTC
.	TRBV9	.	16	TRBJ2-7	CASSPSGVSPPYEQYF	TGTGCCAGCAGCCCCTCAGGGGTTTCCCCCCCCTACGAGCAGTACTTC
TRBD1	TRBV2	.	14	TRBJ1-6	CASSDGTGVSPLHF	TGTGCCAGCAGTGACGGGACAGGGGTTTCACCCCTCCACTTT
.	TRBV5-1	.	15	TRBJ2-7	CASSLDGLTSYEQYF	TGCGCCAGCAGCTTGGATGGACTCACCTCCTACGAGCAGTACTTC
.	TRBV12-3/TRBV12-4	few	13	TRBJ1-1	CASSTNRNTEAFF	TGTGCCAGCAGTACCAACAGGAACACTGAAGCTTTCTTT
.	TRBV7-8	once	17	TRBJ2-1	CASSSPDPGRSYNEQFF	TGTGCCAGCAGCTCCCCTGATCCGGGTCGCTCCTACAATGAGCAGTTCTTC
.	TRBV30	.	15	TRBJ1-3	CAWSVRLRSGNTIYF	TGTGCCTGGAGTGTACGGTTGCGAAGCGGAAACACCATATATTTT
TRBD1	TRBV4-2	.	17	TRBJ1-6	CASSQGEGQGINSPLHF	TGTGCCAGCAGCCAAGGGGAAGGACAGGGAATTAATTCACCCCTCCACTTT
.	TRBV7-9	.	16	TRBJ1-6	CASSLAVGDSQTPLHF	TGTGCCAGCAGCTTAGCGGTAGGGGACTCCCAGACACCCCTCCACTTT
.	TRBV3-1/TRBV3-2	.	14	TRBJ1-2	CASSQGGGGYGYTF	TGTGCCAGCAGCCAAGGCGGGGGTGGCTATGGCTACACCTTC